The 6 T cell receptor beta chains below come from one sample, sequenced in a study of B cell selection in AIRE deficiency. Libraries were prepared by immunoSEQ multiplex PCR; TCRdb keeps only in-frame clonotypes and omits some of them. The data contain about 22,000 clones, 80% to 95% of them singletons. Regulatory T cells were sorted as CD4+CD25hiCD127low/negative. Sequencing was done on a sample of CD4+CD25+ Tregs sorted from PBMCs. Every receptor here comes from a human donor in good health.

The chain combines TRBV5-5 with TRBJ2-7; D gene uncertain. This CDR3 has 14 amino acids. Trimming cost V 0 bases and J 0 bases, with 7 bases left between them. CDR1 SGHKS and CDR2 YYEKEE come from the germline V gene (reference sequence). CDR3 sequence reads: CASSLDVNSYEQYF. CDR3 sequence (DNA): TGTGCCAGCAGCTTGGACGTAAACTCCTACGAGCAGTACTTC.

The rearrangement links TRBV18 to TRBJ2-7; a possible D gene is TRBD1 (7 bases). Trimming left V 2 bases short and J 7 bases short, with 21 bases between. Germline loops: CDR1 KGHSH, CDR2 LQKENI. The CDR3 totals 16 residues. CDR3 amino acids: CASSPVGGTETLEQYF. DNA for the CDR3: TGTGCCAGCTCACCAGTAGGCGGGACAGAAACGTTGGAGCAGTACTTC.

The chain employs TRBV7-3 and TRBJ2-1; maybe TRBD2 (6 bases). Germline assignment: CDR1 SGHTA and CDR2 FQGTGA. The CDR3 loop spans 13 amino acids. V was cut by 4 bases and J by 6 bases, with 10 bases left in between. CDR3: CASSSGLLNEQFF. The CDR3 bases are TGTGCCAGCAGCTCGGGACTTCTCAATGAGCAGTTCTTC.

This clone has only one observation. The rearrangement uses TRBV19 and TRBJ1-2; D gene unclear. Germline CDR1 LNHDA, CDR2 SQIVND (reference sequence). V lost 3 bases and J lost 7, with 18 bases in between. This CDR3 is built from 15 residues. CDR3 bases: TGTGCCAGTAGTATTTACAGCGGATCCGCTGGTGGCTACACCTTC. Protein product: CASSIYSGSAGGYTF.

V and J are TRBV5-1 and TRBJ2-5; D tentatively fits TRBD1 or TRBD2 (5 bases each). Trimming took 5 bases from V and 5 from J, leaving 13 bases between them. From germline, CDR1 is SGHRS and CDR2 YFSETQ. This CDR3 comprises 13 residues. The CDR3 coding sequence is TGCGCCAGCAGTTGGGACGTCAGGGAGACCCAGTACTTC. Amino acids: CASSWDVRETQYF.

J is TRBJ2-1 and V is TRBV9; no firm D call. The V end lost 2 bases, the J end lost 1 base, and 10 bases lay between the germline ends. CDR1 is SGDLS, CDR2 YYNGEE, per germline. The CDR3 length is 15 residues. The CDR3 nucleotides read TGTGCCAGCAGCGTTGAGGCAGGATCCTACAATGAGCAGTTCTTC. It encodes CASSVEAGSYNEQFF.